This T cell receptor (beta chain) is from a study of cytomegalovirus exposure and HLA in healthy donors. The CDR3 runs 15 residues. The germline V gene encodes CDR1 SQVTM and CDR2 ANQGSEA. Deletions cut 5 bases from V and 6 bases from J, with 22 bases between. PCR employed 60 Vbeta and 13 Jbeta primers. TCRdb's table, derived via immunoSEQ multiplex PCR, lists solely in-frame clones and lacks some. This repertoire shows around 150,000 clones, around three quarters found once; its top ten account for 1.5% to 2%. This TCR was recovered from a woman between 35 and 50 years old in good health and CMV-seronegative. The chain recombines TRBV29-1 with TRBJ2-5, with D tentatively TRBD1 (6 bases). Sequences were obtained from PBMCs. The CDR3 reads CSVLNFPDRSQTQYF. The CDR3 DNA follows: TGCAGCGTTTTGAATTTCCCAGACAGGTCACAGACCCAGTACTTC.